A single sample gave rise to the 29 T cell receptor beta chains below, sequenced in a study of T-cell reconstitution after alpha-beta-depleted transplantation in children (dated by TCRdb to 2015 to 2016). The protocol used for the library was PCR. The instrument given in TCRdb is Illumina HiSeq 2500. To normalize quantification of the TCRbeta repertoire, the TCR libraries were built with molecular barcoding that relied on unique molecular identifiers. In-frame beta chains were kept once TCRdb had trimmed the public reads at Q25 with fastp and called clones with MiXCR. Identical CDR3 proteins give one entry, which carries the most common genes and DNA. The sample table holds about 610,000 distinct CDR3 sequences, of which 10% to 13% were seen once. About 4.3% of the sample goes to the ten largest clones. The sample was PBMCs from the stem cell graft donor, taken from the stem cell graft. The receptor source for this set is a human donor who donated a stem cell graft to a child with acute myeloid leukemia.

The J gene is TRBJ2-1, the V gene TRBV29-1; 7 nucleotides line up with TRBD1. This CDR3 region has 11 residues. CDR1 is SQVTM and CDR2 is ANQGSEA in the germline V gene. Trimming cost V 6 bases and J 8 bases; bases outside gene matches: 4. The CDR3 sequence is CSVSTGDEQFF. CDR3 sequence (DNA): TGCAGCGTGTCAACAGGGGATGAGCAGTTCTTC.

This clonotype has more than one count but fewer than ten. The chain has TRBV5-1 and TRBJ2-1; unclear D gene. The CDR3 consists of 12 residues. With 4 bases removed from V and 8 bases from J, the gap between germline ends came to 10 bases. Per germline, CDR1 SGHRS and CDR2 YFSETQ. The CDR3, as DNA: TGCGCCAGCAGCCCTGAGTCCTATGAGCAGTTCTTC. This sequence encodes CASSPESYEQFF.

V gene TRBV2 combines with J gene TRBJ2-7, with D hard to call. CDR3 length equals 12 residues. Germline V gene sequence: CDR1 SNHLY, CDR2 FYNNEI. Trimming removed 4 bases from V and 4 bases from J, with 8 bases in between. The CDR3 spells CASSVERYEQYF. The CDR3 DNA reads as TGTGCCAGCAGTGTTGAGAGGTACGAGCAGTACTTC. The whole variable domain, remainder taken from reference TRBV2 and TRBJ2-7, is EPEVTQTPSHQVTQMGQEVILRCVPISNHLYFYWYRQILGQKVEFLVSFYNNEISEKSEIFDDQFSVERPDGSNFTLKIRSTKLEDSAMYFCASSVERYEQYFGPGTRLTVT.

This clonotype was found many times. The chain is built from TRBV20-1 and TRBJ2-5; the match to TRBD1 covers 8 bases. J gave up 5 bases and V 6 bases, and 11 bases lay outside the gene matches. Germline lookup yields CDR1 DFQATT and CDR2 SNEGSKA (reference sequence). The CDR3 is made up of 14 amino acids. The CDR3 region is CSALDRVGIETQYF. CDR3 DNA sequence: TGCAGTGCACTGGACAGGGTGGGAATCGAGACCCAGTACTTC.

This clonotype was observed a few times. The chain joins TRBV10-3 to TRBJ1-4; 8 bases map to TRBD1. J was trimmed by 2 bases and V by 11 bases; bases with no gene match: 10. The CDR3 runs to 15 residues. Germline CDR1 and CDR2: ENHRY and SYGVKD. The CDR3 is CAPGGQGATNEKLFF. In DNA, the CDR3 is TGTGCCCCCGGTGGGCAGGGGGCGACTAATGAAAAACTGTTTTTT.

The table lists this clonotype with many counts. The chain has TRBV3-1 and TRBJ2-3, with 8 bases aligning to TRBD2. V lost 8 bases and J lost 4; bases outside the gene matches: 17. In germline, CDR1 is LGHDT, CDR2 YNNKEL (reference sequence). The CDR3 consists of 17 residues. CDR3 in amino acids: CASSRRSGSGVADTQYF. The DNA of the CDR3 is TGTGCCAGCTCCCGTCGCTCGGGTAGCGGGGTAGCAGATACGCAGTATTTT.

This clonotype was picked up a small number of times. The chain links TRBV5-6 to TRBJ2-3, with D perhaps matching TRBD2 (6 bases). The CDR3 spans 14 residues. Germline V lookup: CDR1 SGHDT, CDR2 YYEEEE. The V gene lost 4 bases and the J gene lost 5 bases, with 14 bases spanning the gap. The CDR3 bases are TGTGCCAGCAGCAGGGGACTTCCCCAAGATACGCAGTATTTT. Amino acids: CASSRGLPQDTQYF.

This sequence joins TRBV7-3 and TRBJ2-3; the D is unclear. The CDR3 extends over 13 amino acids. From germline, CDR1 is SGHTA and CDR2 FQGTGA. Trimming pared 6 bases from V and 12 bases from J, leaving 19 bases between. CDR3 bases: TGTGCCAGCAGTAGGGAAGGGCCGGACCCTCAGTATTTT. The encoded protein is CASSREGPDPQYF.

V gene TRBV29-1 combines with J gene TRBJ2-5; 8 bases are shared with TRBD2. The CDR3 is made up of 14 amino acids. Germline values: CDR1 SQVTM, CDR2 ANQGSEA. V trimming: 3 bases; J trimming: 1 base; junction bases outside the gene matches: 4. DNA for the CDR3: TGCAGCGTTGACGGCCTAGCGGGCCAAGAGACCCAGTACTTC. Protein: CSVDGLAGQETQYF.

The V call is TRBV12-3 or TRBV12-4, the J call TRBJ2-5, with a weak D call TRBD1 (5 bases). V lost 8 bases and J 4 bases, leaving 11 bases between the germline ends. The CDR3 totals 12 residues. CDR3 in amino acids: CASGVRGETQYF. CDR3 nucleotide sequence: TGTGCCAGCGGTGTTAGGGGAGAGACCCAGTACTTC.

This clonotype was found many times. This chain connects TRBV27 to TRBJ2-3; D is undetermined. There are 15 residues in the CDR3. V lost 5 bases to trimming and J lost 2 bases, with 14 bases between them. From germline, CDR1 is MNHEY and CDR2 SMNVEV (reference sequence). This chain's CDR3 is CASSRYELNTDTQYF. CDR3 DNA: TGTGCCAGCAGTCGCTATGAGTTGAACACAGATACGCAGTATTTT.

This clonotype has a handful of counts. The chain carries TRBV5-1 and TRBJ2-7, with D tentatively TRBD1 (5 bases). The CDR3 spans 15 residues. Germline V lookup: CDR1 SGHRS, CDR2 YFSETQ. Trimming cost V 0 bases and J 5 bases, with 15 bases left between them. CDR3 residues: CASSLEIPGRHEQYF. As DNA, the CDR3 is TGCGCCAGCAGCTTGGAGATTCCAGGGCGCCACGAGCAGTACTTC.

The CDR3 protein is CSAAEPEKSGQFF. The CDR3 region has the DNA TGCAGTGCTGCCGAACCGGAGAAGAGCGGGCAGTTCTTC. The chain recombines TRBV20-1 with TRBJ2-1; D perhaps matches TRBD2 (5 bases). CDR1 is DFQATT and CDR2 is SNEGSKA in the germline V gene (reference sequence). With 5 bases removed from V and 12 bases from J, the gap between germline ends came to 20 bases. The length of the CDR3 is 13 residues.

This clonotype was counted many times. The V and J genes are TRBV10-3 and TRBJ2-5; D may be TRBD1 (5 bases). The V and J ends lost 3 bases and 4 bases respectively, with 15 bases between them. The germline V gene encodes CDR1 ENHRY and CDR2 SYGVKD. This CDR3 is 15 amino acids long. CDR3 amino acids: CAISDRSRERETQYF. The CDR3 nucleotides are TGTGCCATCAGTGATAGGTCCAGGGAACGAGAGACCCAGTACTTC.

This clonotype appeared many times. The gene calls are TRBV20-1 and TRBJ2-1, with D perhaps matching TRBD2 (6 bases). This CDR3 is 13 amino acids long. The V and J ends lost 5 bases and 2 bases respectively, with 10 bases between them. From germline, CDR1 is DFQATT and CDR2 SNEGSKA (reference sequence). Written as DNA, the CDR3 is TGCAGTGCTTTTACGGGAGCCTACAATGAGCAGTTCTTC. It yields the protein CSAFTGAYNEQFF.

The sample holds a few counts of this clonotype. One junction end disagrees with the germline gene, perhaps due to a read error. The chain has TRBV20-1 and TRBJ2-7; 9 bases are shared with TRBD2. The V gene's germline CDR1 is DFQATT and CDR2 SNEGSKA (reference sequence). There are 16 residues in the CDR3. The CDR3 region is CCARDQGSGSGWEQYF. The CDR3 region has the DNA TGCTGTGCTAGAGATCAGGGTAGCGGGAGTGGATGGGAGCAGTACTTC.

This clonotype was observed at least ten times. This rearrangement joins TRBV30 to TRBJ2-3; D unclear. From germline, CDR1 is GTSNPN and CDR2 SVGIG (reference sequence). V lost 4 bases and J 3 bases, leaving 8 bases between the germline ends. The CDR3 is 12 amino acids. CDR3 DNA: TGTGCCTGGAACCATGGGACAGATACGCAGTATTTT. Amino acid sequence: CAWNHGTDTQYF.

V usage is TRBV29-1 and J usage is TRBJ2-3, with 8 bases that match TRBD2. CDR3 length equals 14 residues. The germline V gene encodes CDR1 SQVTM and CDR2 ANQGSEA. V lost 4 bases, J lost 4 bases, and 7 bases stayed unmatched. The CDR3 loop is CSVGAGGSADTQYF. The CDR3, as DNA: TGCAGCGTTGGTGCGGGAGGAAGCGCAGATACGCAGTATTTT.

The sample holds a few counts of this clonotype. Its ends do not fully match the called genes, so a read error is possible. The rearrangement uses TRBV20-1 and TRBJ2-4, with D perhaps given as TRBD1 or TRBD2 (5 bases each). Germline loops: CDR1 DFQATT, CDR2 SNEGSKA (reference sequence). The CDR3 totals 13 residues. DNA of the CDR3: TGTGGGCTCGGGACCCAAGCCAAAAACATTCAGTACTTC. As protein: CGLGTQAKNIQYF.

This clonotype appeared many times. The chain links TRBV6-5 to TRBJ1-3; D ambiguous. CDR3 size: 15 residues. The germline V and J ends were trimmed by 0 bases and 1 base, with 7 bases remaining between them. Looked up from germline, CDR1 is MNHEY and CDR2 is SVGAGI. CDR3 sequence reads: CASSYSYRSGNTIYF. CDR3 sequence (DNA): TGTGCCAGCAGTTACTCGTACAGATCTGGAAACACCATATATTTT.

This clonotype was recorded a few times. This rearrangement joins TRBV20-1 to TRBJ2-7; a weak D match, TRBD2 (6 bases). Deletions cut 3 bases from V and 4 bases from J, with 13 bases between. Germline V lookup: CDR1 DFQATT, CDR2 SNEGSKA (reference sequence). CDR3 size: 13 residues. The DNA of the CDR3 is TGCAGTGCTAGGGAGGGAAAGGGGTACGAGCAGTACTTC. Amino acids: CSAREGKGYEQYF.

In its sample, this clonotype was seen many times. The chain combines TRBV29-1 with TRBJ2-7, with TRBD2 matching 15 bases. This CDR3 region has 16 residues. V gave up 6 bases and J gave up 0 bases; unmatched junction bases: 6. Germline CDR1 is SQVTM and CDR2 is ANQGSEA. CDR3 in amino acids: CSVLGLAGGSSYEQYF. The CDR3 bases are TGCAGCGTGCTCGGACTAGCGGGAGGGAGCTCCTACGAGCAGTACTTC.

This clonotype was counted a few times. CDR3 sequence reads: CASSLEAGTVKETQYF. The CDR3, as DNA: TGTGCCAGCAGCCTTGAGGCCGGGACAGTAAAAGAGACCCAGTACTTC. This sequence joins TRBV7-8 and TRBJ2-5; TRBD1 aligns across 7 bases. The CDR3 loop spans 16 amino acids. Germline assignment: CDR1 SGHVS and CDR2 FQNEAQ. V lost 5 bases to trimming and J lost 3 bases; unmatched junction nucleotides: 12. The full variable domain, in which reference TRBV7-8 and TRBJ2-5 provide the parts outside the CDR3, is GAGVSQSPRYKVAKRGQDVALRCDPISGHVSLFWYQQALGQGPEFLTYFQNEAQLDKSGLPSDRFFAERPEGSVSTLKIQRTQQEDSAVYLCASSLEAGTVKETQYFGPGTRLLVL.

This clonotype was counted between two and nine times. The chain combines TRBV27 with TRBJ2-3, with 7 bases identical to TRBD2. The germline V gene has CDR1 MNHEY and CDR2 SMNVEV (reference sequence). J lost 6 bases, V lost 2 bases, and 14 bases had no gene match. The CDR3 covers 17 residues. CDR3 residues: CASSLTSGGSWMDTQYF. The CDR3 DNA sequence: TGTGCCAGCAGTTTAACCTCGGGCGGGAGCTGGATGGATACGCAGTATTTT.

The CDR3 here is CASSLGAGGASNQPQHF. For the CDR3, the DNA is TGTGCCAGCAGCTTAGGGGCAGGGGGCGCAAGCAATCAGCCCCAGCATTTT. The chain links TRBV7-6 to TRBJ1-5; 8 nucleotides agree with TRBD1. The CDR3 covers 17 residues. V was clipped by 1 base and J by 1 base; unmatched bases: 6. The V gene's germline CDR1 is SGHVS and CDR2 FNYEAQ.

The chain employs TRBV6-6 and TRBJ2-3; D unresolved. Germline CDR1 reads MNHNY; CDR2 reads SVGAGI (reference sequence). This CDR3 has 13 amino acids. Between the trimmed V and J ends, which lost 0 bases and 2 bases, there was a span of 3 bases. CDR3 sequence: CASSYSFTDTQYF. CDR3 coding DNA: TGTGCCAGCAGTTACTCGTTCACAGATACGCAGTATTTT.

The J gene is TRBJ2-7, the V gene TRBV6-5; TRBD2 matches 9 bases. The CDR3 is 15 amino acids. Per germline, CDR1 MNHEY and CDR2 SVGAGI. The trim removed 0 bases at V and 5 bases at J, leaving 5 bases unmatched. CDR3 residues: CASSYSSGRSHEQYF. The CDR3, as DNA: TGTGCCAGCAGTTACTCCAGCGGGAGGAGCCACGAGCAGTACTTC.

CDR3: CASTDGPGEKLFF. DNA for the CDR3: TGTGCCAGCACCGACGGGCCGGGGGAAAAACTGTTTTTT. V is TRBV3-1 and J is TRBJ1-4; the D is unclear. The V end was cut by 7 bases, the J end by 8 bases, with 14 bases between. The CDR3 contains 13 residues. Germline CDR1 LGHDT, CDR2 YNNKEL (reference sequence).

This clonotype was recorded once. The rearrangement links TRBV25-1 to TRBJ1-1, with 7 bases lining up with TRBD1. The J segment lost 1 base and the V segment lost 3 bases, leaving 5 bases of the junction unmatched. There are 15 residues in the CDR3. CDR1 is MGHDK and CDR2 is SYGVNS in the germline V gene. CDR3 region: CASSDQGVENTEAFF. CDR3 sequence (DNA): TGTGCCAGCAGTGACCAGGGGGTGGAGAACACTGAAGCTTTCTTT.